Listed below are T cell receptor beta chains from one sample, sequenced in a study of shared clonotypes between healthy human individuals. Profiled with immunoSEQ multiplex PCR; TCRdb holds only in-frame clones, not every one. Of about 2.4 million clones listed, just over 90% are singletons. The sample taken for sequencing was naive CD4+ T cells sorted from blood. Every receptor here comes from a man aged 18 to 35 in good health. The CDR3 runs from the conserved cysteine through the conserved F or W. A D gene is named only where the DNA matches it firmly. Clone size appears in some rows only: once, few, many, or a class for an expanded clone.

j_call clone_size d_call cdr3_length v_call cdr3_nt cdr3_aa
TRBJ2-4 . . 14 TRBV6-1 TGTGCCAGCAGACCACCGGGACCAAAAAACATTCAGTACTTC CASRPPGPKNIQYF
TRBJ2-3 . TRBD2 17 TRBV6-1 TGTGCCAGCAGTGAAGTCCTAGCGGGCTCTAGCACAGATACGCAGTATTTT CASSEVLAGSSTDTQYF
TRBJ1-6 . . 16 TRBV18 TGTGCCAGCTCCCCCATCGGGGCCTCCTATAATTCACCCCTCCACTTT CASSPIGASYNSPLHF
TRBJ1-2 . . 15 TRBV4-1 TGCGCCAGCAGCCAAGAGACAGACCATAACTATGGCTACACCTTC CASSQETDHNYGYTF
TRBJ2-5 . TRBD1 14 TRBV28 TGTGCCAGCAGTCCTCCGGGACAGCCAGGGGCCCAGTACTTC CASSPPGQPGAQYF
TRBJ2-3 . . 14 TRBV19 TGTGCCAGTAGTAGACGGACTAGCACAGATACGCAGTATTTT CASSRRTSTDTQYF
TRBJ2-1 . TRBD2 15 TRBV6-5 TGTGCCAGCAGCATTAGCGGGACGCCCTACAATGAGCAGTTCTTC CASSISGTPYNEQFF
TRBJ2-7 . . 9 TRBV10-1 TGCGCCAGCAGTGAGTCGCGGGACTTC CASSESRDF
TRBJ2-2 . . 15 TRBV29-1 TGCAGCGTTGTCGTTCACACACCTAGCACCGGGGAGCTGTTTTTT CSVVVHTPSTGELFF
TRBJ2-2 . . 12 TRBV30 TGTGCCTGGAGTCAGGGAGTCGGGGAGCTGTTTTTT CAWSQGVGELFF
TRBJ1-2 . . 14 TRBV19 TGTGCCAGTAGTACACGGGGGACTAACTATGGCTACACCTTC CASSTRGTNYGYTF
TRBJ1-3 . . 16 TRBV7-8 TGTGCCAGCAGCTTTATACCCGGGTTGACTGGAAACACCATATATTTT CASSFIPGLTGNTIYF
TRBJ1-5 . TRBD1 15 TRBV28 TGTGCCAGCAACAACCGGGACAGCTTTAATCAGCCCCAGCATTTT CASNNRDSFNQPQHF
TRBJ2-7 . TRBD1 14 TRBV30 TGTGCCTGGAGTGCCGGGACAGGGGGATACGAGCAGTACTTC CAWSAGTGGYEQYF
TRBJ2-2 . TRBD2 15 TRBV6-5 TGTGCCAGCAGTTCTGCGGGAGAATGGTCCGGGGAGCTGTTTTTT CASSSAGEWSGELFF
TRBJ2-2 . . 17 TRBV4-2 TGTGCCAGCAGCCAATCATCGGACTCTCGGGGCACCGGGGAGCTGTTTTTT CASSQSSDSRGTGELFF
TRBJ2-2 once TRBD1 14 TRBV10-1 TGCGCCAGCAGTAGCGACAGGGGGCTCAGGGAGCTGTTTTTT CASSSDRGLRELFF
TRBJ2-7 once TRBD1 15 TRBV6-6 TGTGCCAGCAGCCCGGAGTGGACAGGGTCCTACGAGCAGTACTTC CASSPEWTGSYEQYF
TRBJ2-7 . TRBD2 14 TRBV19 TGTGCCAGTAGTGCAGCGGGGACGAAATACGAGCAGTACTTC CASSAAGTKYEQYF
TRBJ2-5 . . 15 TRBV7-6 TGTGCCAGCAGGCCAAACGGACAGTTCCAAGAGACCCAGTACTTC CASRPNGQFQETQYF
TRBJ1-1 . . 13 TRBV5-1 TGCGCCAGCAGCTTGTCCTCAGGGGTTAATGCTTTCTTT CASSLSSGVNAFF
TRBJ2-3 . TRBD2 13 TRBV7-9 TGTGCCAGCCAGGGAGGGGGCACAGATACGCAGTATTTT CASQGGGTDTQYF
TRBJ2-5 . TRBD1 14 TRBV5-1 TGCGCCAGCAGCTTGCTGGGACAGCAAGAGACCCAGTACTTC CASSLLGQQETQYF
TRBJ1-2 . . 15 TRBV19 TGTGCCAGTAGTATGGGCGGAGATAGGAACTATGGCTACACCTTC CASSMGGDRNYGYTF
TRBJ2-7 . . 15 TRBV4-3 TGCGCCAGCAGCCAAGAGGAGGGGCGCTTCCACGAGCAGTACTTC CASSQEEGRFHEQYF
TRBJ2-7 . . 14 TRBV6-1 TGTGCCAGCAAATGGGACCGTGACCTCTACGAGCAGTACTTC CASKWDRDLYEQYF
TRBJ2-4 . . 15 TRBV28 TGTGCCAGGAGTTTCCCAATACTAGCCAAAAACATTCAGTACTTC CARSFPILAKNIQYF
TRBJ1-2 . . 10 TRBV30 TGTGCCTGGAGTATGACCGGGACTACCTTC CAWSMTGTTF